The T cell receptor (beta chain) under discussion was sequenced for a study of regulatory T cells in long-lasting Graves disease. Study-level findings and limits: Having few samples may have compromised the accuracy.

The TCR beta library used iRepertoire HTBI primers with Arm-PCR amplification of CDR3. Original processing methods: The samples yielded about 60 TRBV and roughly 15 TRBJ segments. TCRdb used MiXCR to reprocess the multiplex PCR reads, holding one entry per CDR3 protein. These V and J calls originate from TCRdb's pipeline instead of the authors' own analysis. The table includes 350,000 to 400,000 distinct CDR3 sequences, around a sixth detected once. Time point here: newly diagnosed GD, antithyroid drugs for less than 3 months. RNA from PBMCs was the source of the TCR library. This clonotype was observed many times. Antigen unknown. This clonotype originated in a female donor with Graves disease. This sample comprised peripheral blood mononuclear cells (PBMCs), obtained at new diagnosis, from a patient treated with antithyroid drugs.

The CDR3 coding sequence is TGTGCCAGCAGCTTAGGGACACCCGCCAATGAGCAGTTCTTC. This sequence encodes CASSLGTPANEQFF. The chain employs TRBV7-9 and TRBJ2-1, with a possible D match to TRBD1 (5 bases). V dropped 1 base and J dropped 6 bases, with 10 bases sitting between them. Germline assignment: CDR1 SEHNR and CDR2 FQNEAQ (reference sequence). The CDR3 has 14 amino acids.